This is a list of T cell receptor beta chains from one sample in a study of Ad26.COV2.S vaccination and SARS-CoV-2 variants. The assay was immunoSEQ multiplex PCR, and TCRdb's table has in-frame clones only and misses some. The table shows hundreds of thousands of clones, with roughly nine tenths occurring only once. The material sequenced was peripheral blood, taken in a trial of Ad26.COV2.S vaccine versus placebo. Receptors originate from a person aged 18-65 years who received the Ad26.COV2.S COVID-19 vaccine or a placebo. The CDR3 runs from the conserved cysteine through the conserved F or W. Fields, in order: J gene, V gene, CDR3 protein.

TRBJ1-6	TRBV5-5	CASSTDRATLHF
TRBJ2-3	TRBV24-1	CATRRGGRDREPDTQYF
TRBJ1-1	TRBV7-8	CASSLVVRPNTEAFF
TRBJ1-2	TRBV28	CASSLQNYGYTF
TRBJ2-2	TRBV6-5	CASSLGLAGVGGELFF
TRBJ2-2	TRBV4-3	CASSQDQRASNTGELFF
TRBJ2-6	TRBV7-9	CASSWDRRGFVLTF
TRBJ1-2	TRBV29-1	CSADSMGYTF
TRBJ1-2	TRBV4-3	CASSQDLGDGYGYTF
TRBJ1-1	TRBV5-1	CASSPQGDDTEAFF
TRBJ1-1	TRBV6-5	CASSSLGSGEAFF
TRBJ2-3	TRBV5-1	CASSSLTSGSTDTQYF
TRBJ2-2	TRBV10-3	CAISRTSPGIHGELFF
TRBJ2-3	TRBV1	CTSRHSTTSGVSTDTQYF
TRBJ2-1	TRBV6-2/TRBV6-3	CASSSPLDRLNYNEQFF
TRBJ2-7	TRBV6-5	CASSSRGGTGGYF
TRBJ1-1	TRBV11-2	CASSLVPPPVPEAFF
TRBJ1-2	TRBV7-8	CASSWDRGNGYTF
TRBJ1-2	TRBV7-7	CASSLMDRGVMGGYTF
TRBJ1-4	TRBV4-3	CASSQRGAGRLANEKLFF
TRBJ1-5	TRBV24-1	CATSDSRRAGAGQPQHF
TRBJ2-2	TRBV6-5	CASNRDRGTGELFF
TRBJ1-1	TRBV7-2	CASRDLRTGETEAFF
TRBJ1-6	TRBV10-2	CASSFGTDPNSPLHF
TRBJ1-5	TRBV19	CASVSQGNQPQHF
TRBJ1-1	TRBV7-2	CASSLFRADTEAFF
TRBJ2-2	TRBV5-4	CASSLEGTGRSGELFF
TRBJ1-6	TRBV19	CASSGDRGHNSPLHF
TRBJ1-2	TRBV9	CASSVGAGDPYGYTF